This T cell receptor beta chain emerged from a study of sequential checkpoint blockade in melanoma. Looking at the study overall: After both sequences, patients received maintenance nivolumab.

Noted treatment: randomized to nivolumab then ipilimumab (arm A) or the reverse (arm B). DNA-damaging chemotherapy had not been given to any patient beforehand. Live CD3+CD8+ CD19− CD56− cells were sorted from PBMCs. Profiled with immunoSEQ multiplex PCR; TCRdb holds only in-frame clones, not every one. This sample carries 13,000 or so clones, over 60% of them seen once, and the ten largest clones take 30% to 40%. With 7 bases clipped from V and 3 bases from J, the junction kept 12 bases outside the gene matches. The CDR3 spans 16 residues. CDR1 is SNHLY, CDR2 FYNNEI, per germline. This chain connects TRBV2 to TRBJ2-3, with 8 bases fitting TRBD1. The sample here was CD8+ T cells sorted from blood (inferred from file names), taken from a patient given nivolumab and ipilimumab in sequence. The sequence came from a human donor with melanoma. In DNA form, the CDR3 reads TGTGCCAGCATCGGTGCGACAGGGGCCAGGACAGATACGCAGTATTTT. Protein product: CASIGATGARTDTQYF.